This is a list of T cell receptor beta chains from one sample in a study of beta chain features in type 1 diabetes. This table comes from immunoSEQ multiplex PCR, and its TCRdb copy is limited to in-frame clones, with some not included. Found here are 900,000 or so clones, roughly 15% of them singletons; the top ten hold 0.02% to 0.025%. The sequenced sample was naive CD4+ T cells from blood. The origin of the receptors is a woman aged 18-29 years in good health. CDR3s include the opening cysteine and the closing phenylalanine or tryptophan. The D gene is left open where the match is weak. Clone sizes are given selectively: once, few, many, or a class where the clone is expanded.

TRBJ1-1 | few | TRBV5-4 | TRBD1 | TGTGCCAGCAGCCCGGGACAGGTGGGGGCATTGAACACTGAAGCTTTCTTT | CASSPGQVGALNTEAFF
TRBJ2-7 | . | TRBV7-2 | TRBD2 | TGTGCCAGCAGTCGATCGGGACTAGCGGCGTACTTC | CASSRSGLAAYF
TRBJ2-1 | . | TRBV28 | . | TGTGCCAGCAGTTTTTCAGGTACCTATGAGCAGTTCTTC | CASSFSGTYEQFF
TRBJ1-1 | few | TRBV7-9 | . | TGTGCCAGCAGCTTTCAGGGAGGCACTGAAGCTTTCTTT | CASSFQGGTEAFF
TRBJ2-1 | . | TRBV11-2 | . | TGTGCCAGCAGCTCAGCACTCGGACACAATGAGCAGTTCTTC | CASSSALGHNEQFF
TRBJ2-1 | . | TRBV7-6 | TRBD2 | TGTGCCAGCAGCTTAGTCAGTTTAGGCGGGAGGTCGAGGAGGAATGAGCAGTTCTTC | CASSLVSLGGRSRRNEQFF
TRBJ2-1 | . | TRBV6-5 | . | TGTGCCAGCAGTTCGGGACCCTATTTGGAGCAGTTCTTC | CASSSGPYLEQFF
TRBJ1-5 | . | TRBV4-1 | . | TGCGCCAGCAGCCAAGCCCGGGGGGGGGACGCTGTGGAGCCCCAGCATTTT | CASSQARGGDAVEPQHF
TRBJ2-2 | . | TRBV28 | TRBD2 | TGTGCCACCAAAAGGAGGCTAGCGGGATGGTCGGCCGGGGAGCTGTTTTTT | CATKRRLAGWSAGELFF
TRBJ2-3 | . | TRBV6-1 | . | TGTGCCAGCAGGGGTACTAGCCCAGATACGCAGTATTTT | CASRGTSPDTQYF
TRBJ2-3 | . | TRBV2 | TRBD2 | TGTGCCAGCAGTGATGGAACTAGCGTACGCACAGATACGCAGTATTTT | CASSDGTSVRTDTQYF
TRBJ2-2 | . | TRBV6-5 | . | TGTGCCAGCAGGGCAGGAGCCACCGGGGAGCTGTTTTTT | CASRAGATGELFF
TRBJ2-1 | . | TRBV11-2 | TRBD1 | TGTGCCAGCAGCTCCCAGGGGGTAGCAGGCGAGCAGTTCTTC | CASSSQGVAGEQFF
TRBJ2-5 | . | TRBV28 | TRBD2 | TGTGCCAGCACCCCAAGACTAGCGGGAATTGAGACCCAGTACTTC | CASTPRLAGIETQYF
TRBJ2-7 | . | TRBV6-5 | . | TGTGCCAGCAGTTACTCGGAAAACCAAAACTACGAGCAGTACTTC | CASSYSENQNYEQYF
TRBJ2-6 | . | TRBV7-9 | . | TGTGCCAGCAGCGTCACCGGTGGGGGTCTCGGGGCCAACGTCCTGACTTTC | CASSVTGGGLGANVLTF
TRBJ2-3 | . | TRBV18 | . | TGTGCCAGCTCACCGCGACCGAGTGAGCGAGTGATTACGCAGTATTTT | CASSPRPSERVITQYF
TRBJ2-5 | few | TRBV7-2 | TRBD2 | TGCGCCAGCAGCCAACTAGCGGGAGGACGCGTAGAGACCCAGTACTTC | CASSQLAGGRVETQYF
TRBJ2-1 | few | TRBV5-1 | TRBD2 | TGCGCCAGCAGCTTGCGTCCCAGGACTAGCGGGAGTGGGATTGAGCAGTTCTTC | CASSLRPRTSGSGIEQFF
TRBJ2-2 | . | TRBV7-2 | . | TGTGCCAGCAGCTTACGGTCCAGCGCGAACACCGGGGAGCTGTTTTTT | CASSLRSSANTGELFF
TRBJ2-7 | . | TRBV19 | . | TGTGCCACCAGCCCCCGAGGGAGGCCCTCCTACGAGCAGTACTTC | CATSPRGRPSYEQYF
TRBJ1-5 | . | TRBV28 | . | TGTGCCAGCAGTTTATTGCAGACCGGGTTCGTCCAGCCCCAGCATTTT | CASSLLQTGFVQPQHF
TRBJ1-2 | . | TRBV11-2 | . | TGTGCCAGCAGCTTAGATTGGGGGCTTGGCTACACCTTC | CASSLDWGLGYTF
TRBJ1-1 | . | TRBV25-1 | . | TGTGCCAGCAGGAATTTAGATCCGGGAGCTGAAGCTTTCTTT | CASRNLDPGAEAFF
TRBJ2-7 | few | TRBV6-6 | TRBD2 | TGTGCCAGCGTGACTAGCGGGACGTACGAGCAGTACTTC | CASVTSGTYEQYF
TRBJ1-2 | few | TRBV7-3 | TRBD1 | TGTGCCAGCAGCCAGGGACAGGGAGCGTATGGCTACACCTTC | CASSQGQGAYGYTF
TRBJ2-3 | . | TRBV28 | . | TGTGCCAGCAGTTTTTCGGGTGTAGATACGCAGTATTTT | CASSFSGVDTQYF
TRBJ2-7 | . | TRBV11-2 | . | TGTGCCAGCAGCTTAGTTGTGGGAGTCTCCTACGAGCAGTACTTC | CASSLVVGVSYEQYF
TRBJ2-1 | few | TRBV4-2 | . | TGTGCCAGCAGCAAGCTGACAGTTTCCCCCTTATACAATGAGCAGTTCTTC | CASSKLTVSPLYNEQFF
TRBJ2-3 | few | TRBV29-1 | TRBD2 | TGCAGCGTCGCCGGGACTAGCGGGAGTTATGCTAGCACAGATACGCAGTATTTT | CSVAGTSGSYASTDTQYF
TRBJ1-5 | . | TRBV6-5 | . | TGTGCCAGCAGTACAGGGAATCAGCCCCAGCATTTT | CASSTGNQPQHF
TRBJ1-1 | few | TRBV7-9 | TRBD1 | TGTGCCAGCAGCGTCCCAGGGGGGTTTGTTTTCTTT | CASSVPGGFVFF
TRBJ2-5 | . | TRBV7-2 | TRBD2 | TGTGCCAGCACCTGGCGGGAGGGATGGGAGACCCAGTACTTC | CASTWREGWETQYF
TRBJ2-1 | . | TRBV11-2 | TRBD1 | TGTGCCAGCAGCTTGATGGGACAGGGAGGATATGAGCAGTTCTTC | CASSLMGQGGYEQFF
TRBJ2-7 | . | TRBV28 | . | TGTGCCAGCAGTTGGGCACAACTCCCGAGGGGAGCCTACGAGCAGTACTTC | CASSWAQLPRGAYEQYF
TRBJ2-1 | . | TRBV29-1 | TRBD2 | TGCAGCGTTTATAGCGGGAGTATACAATCGGCGCAGTTCTTC | CSVYSGSIQSAQFF
TRBJ1-1 | few | TRBV27 | . | TGTGCCAGCAGTGCGAACATGAACACTGAAGCTTTCTTT | CASSANMNTEAFF
TRBJ2-1 | . | TRBV27 | . | TGTGCCAGCAGTTTACGGGGAAGTGAGCAGTTCTTC | CASSLRGSEQFF
TRBJ2-5 | . | TRBV28 | TRBD2 | TGTGCCAGCAGTTCCTTAGACAAGCGGGGAGAGACCCAGTACTTC | CASSSLDKRGETQYF
TRBJ2-4 | . | TRBV6-6 | . | TGTGCCATCCGAACCAGCTTAGCCAAAAACATTCAGTACTTC | CAIRTSLAKNIQYF
TRBJ2-1 | . | TRBV7-2 | . | TGTGCCAGCAGCTTCCGGACTACCACCTACAATGAGCAGTTCTTC | CASSFRTTTYNEQFF
TRBJ2-3 | . | TRBV9 | . | TGTGCCAGCAGCGTAGGGAGGGGCTCAGATACGCAGTATTTT | CASSVGRGSDTQYF
TRBJ2-1 | few | TRBV7-2 | . | TGTGCCAGCAGCGCGACTGCGATGTCGTACAATGAGCAGTTCTTC | CASSATAMSYNEQFF
TRBJ2-5 | . | TRBV2 | . | TGTGCCAGCAGTGAGATGACCCAGTACTTC | CASSEMTQYF
TRBJ2-1 | . | TRBV19 | . | TGTGCCACCGAACCGGCAGGGAAGGTTGGGAATGAGCAGTTCTTC | CATEPAGKVGNEQFF
TRBJ2-1 | . | TRBV11-2 | . | TGTGCCAGCAGCTTCAACCTAGTCTACAATGAGCAGTTCTTC | CASSFNLVYNEQFF
TRBJ2-7 | . | TRBV6-6 | . | TGTGCCAGCAGTTACTTAGGGGAGCAGTACTTC | CASSYLGEQYF
TRBJ2-5 | . | TRBV11-2 | . | TGTGCCAGCAGCTTAACAGGGCCAGAGACCCAGTACTTC | CASSLTGPETQYF
TRBJ2-3 | . | TRBV7-2 | TRBD2 | TGTGCCAGCAGCTCGCGGGAGGGCCATGATACGCAGTATTTT | CASSSREGHDTQYF
TRBJ1-1 | few | TRBV6-6 | . | TGTGCCAGCAGTTACTCGACAGTGAACACTGAAGCTTTCTTT | CASSYSTVNTEAFF
TRBJ1-4 | . | TRBV2 | TRBD1 | TGTGCCAGCAGCCCCCAGGGACAGTTAACTAATGAAAAACTGTTTTTT | CASSPQGQLTNEKLFF
TRBJ2-3 | . | TRBV4-2 | . | TGTGCCAGCAGCCAAGAGGTATTTAACCCAGGCACAGATACGCAGTATTTT | CASSQEVFNPGTDTQYF
TRBJ2-7 | few | TRBV7-9 | TRBD1 | TGTGCCAGCAGCTACCGGACAGGGAACTCCTACGAGCAGTACTTC | CASSYRTGNSYEQYF
TRBJ2-5 | few | TRBV4-2 | TRBD1 | TGTGCCAGCAGCCAAGAACAGGGGTCCGGGGAGACCCAGTACTTC | CASSQEQGSGETQYF
TRBJ2-3 | . | TRBV11-1 | TRBD2 | TGTGCCAGCAACCAAGCGGGGAACACAGATACGCAGTATTTT | CASNQAGNTDTQYF
TRBJ1-2 | few | TRBV4-3 | TRBD1 | TGCGCCAGCAGCCCAGTCCCGGGACAGGCAGACAGTGGCTACACCTTC | CASSPVPGQADSGYTF
TRBJ2-1 | . | TRBV28 | TRBD2 | TGTGCCAGCAGTTCCGGGACTAGCGGGACCAGGCGGGAGCAGTTCTTC | CASSSGTSGTRREQFF